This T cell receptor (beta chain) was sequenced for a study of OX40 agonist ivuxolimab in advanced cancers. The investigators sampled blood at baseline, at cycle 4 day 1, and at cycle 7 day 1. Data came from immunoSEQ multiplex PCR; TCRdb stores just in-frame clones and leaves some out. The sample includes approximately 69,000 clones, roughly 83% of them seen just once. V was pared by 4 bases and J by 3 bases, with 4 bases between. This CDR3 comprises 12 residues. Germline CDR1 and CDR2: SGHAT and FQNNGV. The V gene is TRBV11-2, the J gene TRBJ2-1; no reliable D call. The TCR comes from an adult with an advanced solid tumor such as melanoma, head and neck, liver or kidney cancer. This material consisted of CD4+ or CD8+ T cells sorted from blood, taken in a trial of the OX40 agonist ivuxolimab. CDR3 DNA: TGTGCCAGCAGCTCTTTCTACAATGAGCAGTTCTTC. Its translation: CASSSFYNEQFF.